The sequence of this T cell receptor beta chain was determined in a study of blood T cells in healthy people across ages. Broader study findings: Because donor CMV status was unknown, expanded clonotype changes were possibly confounded.

Then a second PCR, running roughly 7 to 11 cycles, was carried out with a sample-barcoded 5' primer and a J-beta primer mix. MiXCR was run by TCRdb on the 5' RACE reads, yielding one entry per CDR3 protein. Among about 640,000 distinct CDR3 sequences listed, about 53% were seen once. In the case of this clonotype: The antigen remains undetermined.

Caucasian individuals from Russia who were healthy and aged 6 to 90 acted as donors. In germline, CDR1 is SGHKS, CDR2 YYEKEE (reference sequence). V lost 0 bases, J lost 5 bases, and 11 bases lay in between. CDR3 length: 14 residues. Sequencing was done on a sample of blood. This clonotype was sampled from a man between 60 and 75 years old in good health. V is TRBV5-5 and J is TRBJ2-5; weak D call: TRBD1 (6 bases). In nucleotides, the CDR3 is TGTGCCAGCAGCTTGGACAGGGCAGGGGAGACCCAGTACTTC. Amino acids: CASSLDRAGETQYF. The variable domain in full, with the rest retrieved from reference TRBV5-5 and TRBJ2-5, is DAGVTQSPTHLIKTRGQQVTLRCSPISGHKSVSWYQQVLGQGPQFIFQYYEKEERGRGNFPDRFSARQFPNYSSELNVNALLLGDSALYLCASSLDRAGETQYFGPGTRLLVL.